One and the same sample provided the 11 T cell receptor beta chains below, sequenced in a study of response to subunit inactivated influenza vaccine. TCRdb used MiXCR to reprocess the RT-PCR reads, holding one entry per CDR3 protein. The top ten hold around 6.5% of the sample, which has under 800,000 distinct CDR3 sequences, around 13% seen once. This specimen consisted of PBMCs from blood, obtained 14 days before vaccination. Receptors were obtained from a man in his fifties or sixties who received an inactivated influenza vaccine.

This chain uses TRBV3-1 with TRBJ2-7; unclear D gene. With 4 bases removed from V and 5 bases from J, the gap between germline ends came to 24 bases. This CDR3 contains 17 residues. Germline CDR1 is LGHDT and CDR2 is YNNKEL (reference sequence). CDR3 DNA: TGTGCCAGCAGCCCGTCCTCCTTCGTGGCCCTTCCGGACGAGCAGTACTTC. Protein sequence: CASSPSSFVALPDEQYF.

The CDR3 coding sequence is TGTGCCAGCAAGGGAACAGGGAGCAATCAGCCCCAGCATTTT. This codes for CASKGTGSNQPQHF. This chain joins TRBV2 and TRBJ1-5; TRBD1 is a possible D gene (6 bases). Per germline, CDR1 SNHLY and CDR2 FYNNEI. Deletions cut 7 bases from V and 1 base from J, with 11 bases between. There are 14 residues in the CDR3.

Only a few counts were recorded for this clonotype. This rearrangement joins TRBV12-3 or TRBV12-4 to TRBJ2-2; perhaps TRBD2 as D (6 bases). CDR3 length equals 17 residues. The V and J ends lost 6 bases and 8 bases respectively, with 25 bases between them. CDR3 nucleotides: TGTGCCAGCAGAAAACCCCTTAGCGGTTCCCGGGCTGGGGAGCTGTTTTTT. Translated, it gives CASRKPLSGSRAGELFF.

This clonotype was observed a few times. The chain carries TRBV29-1 and TRBJ2-3; TRBD1 or TRBD2 may be the D gene (5 bases each). The CDR3 runs 14 residues. The germline V gene has CDR1 SQVTM and CDR2 ANQGSEA. Trimming took off 6 bases at V and 2 bases at J, with 15 bases between the two ends. The CDR3 spells CSVHRGPYTDTQYF. The CDR3 region has the DNA TGCAGCGTCCATCGGGGACCCTACACAGATACGCAGTATTTT.

V usage is TRBV27 and J usage is TRBJ2-1; 11 bases fit TRBD2. Germline V lookup: CDR1 MNHEY, CDR2 SMNVEV (reference sequence). J gave up 4 bases and V 7 bases, and 6 bases lay outside the gene matches. The CDR3 runs to 15 residues. The CDR3 sequence is CASTSGTSGYNEQFF. The CDR3 DNA sequence: TGTGCCAGCACCTCGGGGACTAGCGGTTACAATGAGCAGTTCTTC.

The rearrangement joins TRBV11-2 to TRBJ1-2, with D hard to call. This CDR3 contains 13 residues. Germline V gene data show CDR1 as SGHAT and CDR2 as FQNNGV. Trimming left V 5 bases short and J 8 bases short, with 15 bases between. DNA for the CDR3: TGTGCCAGCAGCGTCGGGGTTGTTACCGGCTACACCTTC. This translates into CASSVGVVTGYTF.

The chain joins TRBV5-1 to TRBJ2-7, with a possible D match to TRBD1 (6 bases). The CDR3 sequence is 15 residues long. CDR1 SGHRS and CDR2 YFSETQ come from the germline V gene. V shed 4 bases and J shed 0 bases, with 14 bases lying between them. The CDR3 DNA follows: TGCGCCAGCAGCACAAGTGACAGGTACTCCTACGAGCAGTACTTC. This sequence encodes CASSTSDRYSYEQYF.

The chain has TRBV5-1 and TRBJ1-1; tentative D call: TRBD1 (5 bases). V shed 4 bases and J shed 0 bases, with 13 bases lying between them. This CDR3 spans 15 amino acids. Germline-derived CDR1 and CDR2 are SGHRS and YFSETQ. Here the CDR3 DNA reads TGCGCCAGCAGCCCGGGGGTGAATATGAACACTGAAGCTTTCTTT. Translating gives CASSPGVNMNTEAFF.

The rearrangement uses TRBV20-1 and TRBJ1-1; D is undetermined. CDR3 length equals 12 residues. Germline-derived CDR1 and CDR2 are DFQATT and SNEGSKA (reference sequence). V was shortened by 7 bases and J by 1 base, with 10 bases between the two germline ends. DNA of the CDR3: TGCAGTGGTGATCAGTCGAACACTGAAGCTTTCTTT. Translation: CSGDQSNTEAFF.

J is TRBJ1-1 and V is TRBV5-5, with D perhaps TRBD1 (6 bases). The V end was cut by 3 bases, the J end by 5 bases, with 23 bases between. The CDR3 runs 17 residues. CDR1 and CDR2 from the germline V gene are SGHKS and YYEKEE (reference sequence). The CDR3: CASSSRLTGLFGTEAFF. DNA of the CDR3: TGTGCCAGCAGCTCGAGACTTACAGGGTTATTTGGGACTGAAGCTTTCTTT.

V usage is TRBV5-1 and J usage is TRBJ2-7; 7 bases are shared with TRBD1. Unmatched junction bases numbered 4, after V lost 1 base and J lost 3 bases. This CDR3 region has 14 residues. Germline CDR1 is SGHRS and CDR2 is YFSETQ. In nucleotides, the CDR3 is TGCGCCAGCAGCTTGAGCAGGGGGTTCTACGAGCAGTACTTC. This codes for CASSLSRGFYEQYF.